The entry that follows covers one TCR beta chain sequence. Trimming shortened V by 4 bases and J by 0 bases, and 11 bases separated the two germline ends. The germline CDR1 and CDR2 sequences are SGHNT and YENEEA. The CDR3 has 15 amino acids. The record originates from a study of preoperative IRX-2 immunotherapy in early breast cancer. Profiled with immunoSEQ multiplex PCR; TCRdb holds only in-frame clones, not every one. The data hold tens of thousands of clones, with roughly 80% observed a single time. Noted treatment: preoperative locoregional IRX-2 cytokine immunotherapy. This rearrangement joins TRBV11-3 to TRBJ2-3, with a possible D match to TRBD2 (6 bases). The sample consisted of lymph node tissue, taken after IRX-2 immunotherapy. The receptor comes from a human donor with breast cancer. The CDR3 is CASSSSGLSTDTQYF. In DNA, the CDR3 is TGTGCCAGCAGCTCCAGCGGGTTGAGCACAGATACGCAGTATTTT.